This T cell receptor beta chain appears in the sequencing data of a study of shared clonotypes between healthy human individuals. Study-wide results and caveats: All-four-donor shared clonotypes had higher generation probabilities than non-shared clonotypes did. A handful of donors showed sharing of about 4.7% of naive CD4 clonotypes.

Into CD45RA+ naive and CD45RA-negative memory subsets, the CD4+ cells were split. Trimming pared 5 bases from V and 3 bases from J, leaving 1 base between. The germline CDR1 and CDR2 sequences are SEHNR and FQNEAQ (reference sequence). The length of the CDR3 is 10 residues. Generated by immunoSEQ multiplex PCR, the TCRdb table keeps only in-frame clones and is missing some. The repertoire holds roughly 2.6 million clones, around 90% seen once, with under 0.15% in the top ten. In the case of this clone: What it recognizes is unknown.

The chain carries TRBV7-9 and TRBJ1-2; no clear D gene. Sequences were obtained from naive CD4+ T cells sorted from blood. Subset described: CD45RA+ positively selected. The sequence came from a man between 18 and 29 years old in good health. The CDR3 loop is CASSHYGYTF. The CDR3 DNA is TGTGCCAGCAGCCACTATGGCTACACCTTC.